This T cell receptor beta chain was documented in a study of regulatory T cells in long-lasting Graves disease. In building TCR beta libraries, iRepertoire HTBI primers were used together with Arm-PCR of CDR3 regions. MiXCR, run by TCRdb on the multiplex PCR reads, gives a single entry per CDR3 protein. The sample consists of fewer than 450,000 distinct CDR3 sequences, 15% of them appearing once. Time point noted: newly diagnosed GD, antithyroid drugs for less than 3 months. The authors made the TCR library using RNA they extracted from PBMCs. The sample also formed part of further work on T cells in Graves' hyperthyroidism and ophthalmopathy. According to that study: Lactation, pregnancy, other autoimmune disease or uncontrolled infection led to exclusion of patients.

Sequences were derived from peripheral blood mononuclear cells (PBMCs), sampled at new diagnosis, from a patient treated with antithyroid drugs. The TCR comes from a woman in her thirties or forties with Graves disease.

The CDR3 nucleotides are TGTGCCAGTAGTGGATACCTTAATCAGCCCCAGCATTTT. Translating gives CASSGYLNQPQHF. The chain recombines TRBV19 with TRBJ1-5; D is unresolved. Trimming cost V 5 bases and J 4 bases, with 9 bases left between them. This CDR3 has 13 residues. The germline CDR1 and CDR2 sequences are LNHDA and SQIVND (reference sequence).